The 8 T cell receptor beta chains below all came from one sample that was sequenced in a study of cytomegalovirus exposure and HLA in healthy donors. Primers: 60 Vbeta forward and 13 Jbeta reverse. Data came from immunoSEQ multiplex PCR; TCRdb stores just in-frame clones and leaves some out. The table lists around 150,000 clones, roughly 80% of them singletons. The sequencing input was PBMCs. The receptors derive from a woman between 45 and 60 years old in good health and CMV-seronegative.

This rearrangement joins TRBV13 to TRBJ1-1; no clear D gene. The CDR3 extends over 15 amino acids. Trimming shortened V by 4 bases and J by 10 bases, and 22 bases separated the two germline ends. Per the germline V gene, CDR1 is PRHDT and CDR2 is FYEKMQ (reference sequence). CDR3 nucleotide sequence: TGTGCCAGCAGCTCACCGGGAGACCTTCGGGTTGGAGCTTTCTTT. It is translated as CASSSPGDLRVGAFF.

This rearrangement joins TRBV19 to TRBJ1-5; 8 nucleotides match TRBD1. The CDR3 runs to 17 residues. Germline-derived CDR1 and CDR2 are LNHDA and SQIVND (reference sequence). V shed 1 base and J 4 bases; nucleotides not matched to a gene: 9. CDR3 sequence (DNA): TGTGCCAGTAGTATAGTCCTAGACAGGGGCCTAAATCAGCCCCAGCATTTT. This codes for CASSIVLDRGLNQPQHF.

The chain carries TRBV4-3 and TRBJ1-5; no definite D call. Germline CDR1 reads LGHNA; CDR2 reads YSLEER. CDR3 length: 17 amino acids. With 0 bases removed from V and 5 bases from J, the gap between germline ends came to 17 bases. CDR3 protein: CASSQEDRDLVYQPQHF. The CDR3 DNA reads as TGCGCCAGCAGCCAAGAAGATCGAGATTTGGTATATCAGCCCCAGCATTTT.

This chain links TRBV6-1 with TRBJ1-4; the D is unclear. The CDR3 is made up of 16 amino acids. Trimming shortened V by 3 bases and J by 3 bases, and 14 bases separated the two germline ends. Germline V gives CDR1 MNHNS, CDR2 SASEGT. CDR3 nucleotide sequence: TGTGCCAGCAGTGAGGTCAGTGCGGCCCCTAATGAAAAACTGTTTTTT. As protein: CASSEVSAAPNEKLFF.

This clone was counted between two and nine times. This sequence joins TRBV15 and TRBJ1-4; TRBD1 matches at 8 bases. This CDR3 contains 19 residues. Losses at the gene ends were 0 bases for V and 7 bases for J; bases not matched to a gene: 16. Looked up from germline, CDR1 is LNHNV and CDR2 is YYDKDF (reference sequence). As DNA, the CDR3 is TGTGCCACCAGCAGAGATAAGTGGGTGAGGGGGGACAGGAGTGAAAAACTGTTTTTT. Translated: CATSRDKWVRGDRSEKLFF.

This clone has just a few counts. The V call is TRBV5-1, the J call TRBJ2-1; 7 bases fit TRBD2. The CDR3 loop spans 15 amino acids. CDR1 is SGHRS and CDR2 is YFSETQ in the germline V gene. V trimming: 3 bases; J trimming: 4 bases; junction bases outside the gene matches: 7. As DNA, the CDR3 is TGCGCCAGCAGCTCCGTTGGGGGGGGATACAATGAGCAGTTCTTC. As protein: CASSSVGGGYNEQFF.

The chain links TRBV7-3 to TRBJ2-5; 10 bases match TRBD1. From germline, CDR1 is SGHTA and CDR2 FQGTGA. The length of the CDR3 is 15 residues. J lost 5 bases, V lost 5 bases, and 8 bases had no gene match. The CDR3 sequence is CASSLSGQGHETQYF. For the CDR3, the DNA is TGTGCCAGCAGCCTATCGGGACAGGGGCATGAGACCCAGTACTTC. The whole variable domain, filled in from reference TRBV7-3 and TRBJ2-5, reads GAGVSQTPSNKVTEKGKYVELRCDPISGHTALYWYRQSLGQGPEFLIYFQGTGAADDSGLPNDRFFAVRPEGSVSTLKIQRTERGDSAVYLCASSLSGQGHETQYFGPGTRLLVL.

The chain joins TRBV6-1 to TRBJ1-4; TRBD1 aligns across 7 bases. V gave up 6 bases and J gave up 8 bases; unmatched junction bases: 6. Per the germline V gene, CDR1 is MNHNS and CDR2 is SASEGT. The CDR3 sequence is 13 residues long. CDR3 amino acids: CASSRDREEKLFF. The CDR3 DNA reads as TGTGCCAGCAGCCGGGACAGAGAAGAAAAACTGTTTTTT.